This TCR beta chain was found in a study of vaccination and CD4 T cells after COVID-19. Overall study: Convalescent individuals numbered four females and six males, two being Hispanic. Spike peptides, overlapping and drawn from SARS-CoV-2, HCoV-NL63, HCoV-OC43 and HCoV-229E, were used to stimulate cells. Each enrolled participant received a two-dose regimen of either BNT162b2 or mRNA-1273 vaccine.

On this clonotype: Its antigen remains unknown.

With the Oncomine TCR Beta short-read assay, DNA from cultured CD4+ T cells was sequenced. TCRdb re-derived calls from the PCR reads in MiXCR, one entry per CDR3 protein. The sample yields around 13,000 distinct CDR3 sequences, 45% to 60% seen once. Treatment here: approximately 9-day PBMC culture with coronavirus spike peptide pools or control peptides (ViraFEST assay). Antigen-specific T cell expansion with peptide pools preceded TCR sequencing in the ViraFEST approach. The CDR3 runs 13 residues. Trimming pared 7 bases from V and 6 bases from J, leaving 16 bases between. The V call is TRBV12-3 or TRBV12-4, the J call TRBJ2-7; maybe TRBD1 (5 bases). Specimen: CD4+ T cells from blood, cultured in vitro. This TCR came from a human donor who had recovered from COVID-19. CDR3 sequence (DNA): TGTGCCAGCACCCCCCAAGGGGCTGGCGAGCAGTACTTC. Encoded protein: CASTPQGAGEQYF.